This T cell receptor (beta chain) appears in the sequencing data of a study of breast tumors, draining lymph nodes, adjacent tissues. This clonotype was detected a few times. Axillary draining lymph nodes of breast cancer patients supplied the node samples. This CDR3 has 15 residues. CDR1 and CDR2 from the germline V gene are SGHRS and YFSETQ. The V end was cut by 3 bases, the J end by 6 bases, with 15 bases between. TCRdb reanalysed the multiplex PCR reads using MiXCR and keeps one entry per CDR3 protein. Among approximately 120,000 distinct CDR3 sequences, 20% to 25% were seen once, and the ten largest hold roughly 2%.

The chain joins TRBV5-1 to TRBJ2-2, with TRBD1 as a possible D gene (6 bases). Sequencing was done on a sample of axillary lymph node tissue. The source is a female donor with breast cancer. Some clones in this sample may be carry-over from other donors' samples. This CDR3 is CASSWGLDRAGELFF. The CDR3 DNA reads as TGCGCCAGCAGCTGGGGGCTAGACCGGGCCGGGGAGCTGTTTTTT.